This TCR beta chain was obtained from a study of T cell repertoires in cytomegalovirus infection. Study as a whole: CMV epitopes that were recently identified and HLA-C-restricted were used alongside well-studied HLA-B-restricted ones. Matching HLA type and CMV infection were both indicated by public TCR beta signatures.

One entry per CDR3 protein, called by TCRdb with MiXCR from the reads. The sample carries around 710,000 distinct CDR3 sequences, almost 30% recorded once. For this clonotype: Its specificity is unknown.

The specimen was cultured CD8+ T cells from PBMCs, collected from culture after CMV antigen stimulation. The sequence was obtained from a human donor in good health (CMV status not recorded). Some clones in this sample may be carry-over from other donors' samples.

This CDR3 is CASSFSIVQGGIVTEAFF. The CDR3 region has the DNA TGTGCCAGCAGTTTTTCGATCGTCCAGGGCGGGATCGTCACTGAAGCTTTCTTT. The V and J genes are TRBV12-3 or TRBV12-4 and TRBJ1-1, with D possibly TRBD1 on 5 matching bases. This CDR3 has 18 amino acids. Trimming took 3 bases from V and 4 from J, leaving 24 bases between them.